This T cell receptor (beta chain) was profiled in a study of blood T cell repertoires in COVID-19. Turning to the study itself: The United States, Italy and Spain supplied acute and convalescent COVID-19 samples. The analysed material was cDNA or gDNA that came from T cells, B-cell-depleted T cells, or PBMCs.

With regard to this clone: The CDR3 does not close with the conserved phenylalanine or tryptophan, likely indicating a read error. The DNA is omitted, as the CDR3 cannot be located on it reliably, and the CDR3 follows TCRdb's listing.

In the source study's methods: Reference gene primer amplification gave nucleated cell count estimates. Profiling relied on immunoSEQ multiplex PCR, and the TCRdb table lists in-frame clones only, not all of them. V and J calls and clone size are as listed in that table; D and trimming were resolved from the DNA. The sample yields tens of thousands of clones, more than 90% seen once. The V gene's germline CDR1 is MNHGY and CDR2 SVAAGI. Inclusive of both ends, the CDR3 amounts to 11 amino acids. This sequence was found in a human donor in a cohort sampled during active COVID-19. The specimen was peripheral blood. The rearrangement links TRBV6-9 to TRBJ1-1; the table calls TRBD1, which could not be checked here. CDR3 amino acids: CASSQLRDKIL.